This T cell receptor (beta chain) originates from a study of blood T cell repertoires in COVID-19. Study-wide context: Nucleic acid was either cDNA or gDNA, and it came from T cells, B-cell-depleted T cells, or PBMCs.

Generated by immunoSEQ multiplex PCR, the TCRdb table keeps only in-frame clones and is missing some. Here the sample spans approximately 200,000 clones, around 80% being singletons. In germline, CDR1 is LGHNA, CDR2 YSLEER. Trimming removed 0 bases at V and 7 bases at J, with 15 bases between. The CDR3 has 15 amino acids. A Seattle source enrolled patients during active infection and followed them longitudinally. Sequenced material: peripheral blood. The chain has TRBV4-3 and TRBJ2-5; the D gene is possibly TRBD1 (5 bases). The TCR was taken from a woman older than 75 with COVID-19, enrolled during active disease. CDR3 loop: CASSQDGPGWGTQYF. CDR3 DNA sequence: TGCGCCAGCAGCCAAGATGGGCCAGGGTGGGGGACCCAGTACTTC.